A selection of T cell receptor beta chains follows, all from one sample in a study of technical replicates of blood from a handful of donors. Libraries were prepared by immunoSEQ multiplex PCR; TCRdb keeps only in-frame clonotypes and omits some of them. In the table there are about 70,000 clones, roughly 96% of which are singletons. The sample was T cells isolated from PBMCs. These receptors were obtained from a human donor in good health. CDR3s leave out the opening cysteine and the closing phenylalanine or tryptophan. Each record gives: J gene, V gene, CDR3 protein.

J gene: TRBJ2-5; V gene: TRBV6-1; CDR3 protein: ASSADTQETQY
J gene: TRBJ1-1; V gene: TRBV9; CDR3 protein: ASSVAQGPYTEAF
J gene: TRBJ2-7; V gene: TRBV28; CDR3 protein: ASSLNRAAGNYEQY
J gene: TRBJ2-7; V gene: TRBV4-1; CDR3 protein: ASSRGTGAPYEQY
J gene: TRBJ2-5; V gene: TRBV28; CDR3 protein: ASSTETIGLAGSRETQY
J gene: TRBJ2-2; V gene: TRBV29-1; CDR3 protein: SVWDRGSNTGELF
J gene: TRBJ2-1; V gene: TRBV30; CDR3 protein: AWVTGTISYNEQF
J gene: TRBJ1-1; V gene: TRBV27; CDR3 protein: ASSPSGGTNTEAF
J gene: TRBJ1-2; V gene: TRBV7-8; CDR3 protein: ASSPGTGHPNYGYT
J gene: TRBJ2-1; V gene: TRBV5-1; CDR3 protein: ASSLVALAGNNEQF
J gene: TRBJ1-1; V gene: TRBV4-2; CDR3 protein: ASSRTQNTEAF
J gene: TRBJ2-5; V gene: TRBV6-5; CDR3 protein: ASSYGGQQETQY
J gene: TRBJ2-7; V gene: TRBV27; CDR3 protein: ASSGTGGAYEQY
J gene: TRBJ2-1; V gene: TRBV11-1; CDR3 protein: ASSLLGTGHNEQF
J gene: TRBJ2-5; V gene: TRBV13; CDR3 protein: ASSYPTSDQETQY
J gene: TRBJ2-1; V gene: TRBV29-1; CDR3 protein: SSPGGREAYNEQF
J gene: TRBJ1-2; V gene: TRBV2; CDR3 protein: ASSESGEGYGYT
J gene: TRBJ2-5; V gene: TRBV27; CDR3 protein: ASSPRAGSNWETQY
J gene: TRBJ1-3; V gene: TRBV19; CDR3 protein: ASSIPDKLLSGNTIY
J gene: TRBJ2-4; V gene: TRBV29-1; CDR3 protein: SASGFWTGPDLAKNIQY
J gene: TRBJ2-1; V gene: TRBV6-1; CDR3 protein: ASSQMRRGNEQF
J gene: TRBJ2-2; V gene: TRBV5-1; CDR3 protein: ASSPGTGETGELF
J gene: TRBJ1-1; V gene: TRBV2; CDR3 protein: ASSDGRPSGAF
J gene: TRBJ1-2; V gene: TRBV5-1; CDR3 protein: ASGNGGQNYGYT
J gene: TRBJ2-5; V gene: TRBV29-1; CDR3 protein: SVVAGSGIETQY
J gene: TRBJ1-2; V gene: TRBV5-6; CDR3 protein: ASSLEGPGTGANYGYT
J gene: TRBJ1-1; V gene: TRBV30; CDR3 protein: AWSLTGREAF
J gene: TRBJ1-1; V gene: TRBV7-9; CDR3 protein: ASSLGQGNTEAF
J gene: TRBJ1-1; V gene: TRBV7-9; CDR3 protein: ASSLVHRVEYTEAF
J gene: TRBJ2-1; V gene: TRBV13; CDR3 protein: ASSTPTLTGTSGINEQF
J gene: TRBJ1-1; V gene: TRBV7-9; CDR3 protein: ASSLGALNTEAF
J gene: TRBJ2-5; V gene: TRBV6-5; CDR3 protein: ASSSPIGRETQY
J gene: TRBJ1-1; V gene: TRBV6-1; CDR3 protein: ASSASPGGPEAF
J gene: TRBJ2-7; V gene: TRBV19; CDR3 protein: ASSPGLAGGFLSYEQY
J gene: TRBJ2-7; V gene: TRBV2; CDR3 protein: ASSGGGDRGLNEQY
J gene: TRBJ2-3; V gene: TRBV29-1; CDR3 protein: SAFGLAGVVWGSTDTQY
J gene: TRBJ2-4; V gene: TRBV4-1; CDR3 protein: ASSQPIAKNIQY
J gene: TRBJ1-6; V gene: TRBV4-2; CDR3 protein: ASSQDMGTGSSASALH
J gene: TRBJ2-7; V gene: TRBV12-5; CDR3 protein: ASGLDPRTGVGEQY
J gene: TRBJ2-1; V gene: TRBV7-9; CDR3 protein: ASSLYSAGVQF
J gene: TRBJ1-3; V gene: TRBV11-2; CDR3 protein: ASTSRDSRNTIY
J gene: TRBJ2-1; V gene: TRBV5-1; CDR3 protein: ASSFLPGLAGEHNEQF
J gene: TRBJ2-2; V gene: TRBV7-3; CDR3 protein: ASSPIGLAGGPFTGELF
J gene: TRBJ2-3; V gene: TRBV2; CDR3 protein: ASSPTSGGMGDTQY
J gene: TRBJ2-3; V gene: TRBV4-1; CDR3 protein: ASSQDKERTDTQY
J gene: TRBJ2-1; V gene: TRBV6-5; CDR3 protein: ASSFLAGGLDEQF
J gene: TRBJ2-7; V gene: TRBV6-4; CDR3 protein: ASSATGNTYEQY